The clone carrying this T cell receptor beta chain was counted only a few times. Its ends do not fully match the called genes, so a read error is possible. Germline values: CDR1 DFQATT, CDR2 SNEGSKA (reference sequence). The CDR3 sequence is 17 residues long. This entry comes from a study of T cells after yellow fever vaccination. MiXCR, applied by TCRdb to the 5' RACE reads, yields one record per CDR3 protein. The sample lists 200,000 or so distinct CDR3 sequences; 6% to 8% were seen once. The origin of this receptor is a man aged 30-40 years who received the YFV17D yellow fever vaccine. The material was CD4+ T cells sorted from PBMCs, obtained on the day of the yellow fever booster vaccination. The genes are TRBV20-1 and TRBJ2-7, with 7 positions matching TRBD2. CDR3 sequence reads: CCAREMGVAGGSYEQYF. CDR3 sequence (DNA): TGCTGTGCTAGAGAGATGGGTGTAGCGGGCGGCTCCTACGAGCAGTACTTC.